The T cell receptor (delta chain) described here comes from a study of Vδ1+ human thymocytes. Overall study findings and caveats: Thymic TRG and TRD repertoires appeared highly polyclonal, with Gaussian CDR3 length distributions.

Vdelta1+ thymocyte sorts reached between about 96% and 99.6% purity. RNA was extracted from the cells and then reverse transcribed. The CDR3 regions were amplified by multiplex PCR from V-gene primers to a constant-region primer. TCRdb re-called clones from the multiplex PCR reads via CATT. This table has roughly 55,000 delta-chain clones, more than 15% appearing once. Germline values: CDR1 TSWWSYY, CDR2 QGS. This CDR3 is 23 amino acids long. Unmatched junction bases numbered 18, after V lost 1 base and J lost 1 base. In regard to this clone: Its antigen is as yet unknown.

The source of this sequence is a boy less than two years old who had congenital heart surgery. The sequenced material came from Vdelta1+ gamma-delta thymocytes from the thymus. Subset: FACS-sorted CD3+ TCRalphabeta- TCRVdelta1+ TCRVdelta2- thymocytes. The chain is built from TRDV1 and TRDJ2; 13 bases match TRDD3. This CDR3 reads CALGEPTFLVLGDTRDLTAQLFF. The CDR3 DNA reads as TGTGCTCTTGGGGAACCTACCTTCCTCGTACTGGGGGATACGCGGGATTTGACAGCACAACTCTTCTTT.